These T cell receptor beta chains were read from a single sample in a study of blood T cell repertoires in COVID-19. Generated by immunoSEQ multiplex PCR, the TCRdb table keeps only in-frame clones and is missing some. The data contain roughly 100,000 clones, about 88% of them singletons. Material: peripheral blood. Receptors originate from a human donor in a cohort sampled during active COVID-19. CDR3s leave out the opening cysteine and the closing phenylalanine or tryptophan.

TRBV27 ASSSPGLAIHTQY
TRBV30 ASVASSSYNEQF
TRBV12-3/TRBV12-4 ASSLEGQQPQH
TRBV20-1 SAGGTSGNQY
TRBV28 ASCPTDSYGYT
TRBV9 ASSVGQGATNEKLF
TRBV10-1 ASSEAVSRNTEAF
TRBV3-1/TRBV3-2 ASSQGGDPGAF
TRBV5-4 ASSLRVYGSEKLF
TRBV7-3 ASSLTPNRPSYNEQF
TRBV7-9 ASSLEGSGQGITEAF
TRBV19 ASKTDVRAGTKNIQY
TRBV24-1 ATSDAGLSNQPQH
TRBV10-3 AIRLQEGNTEAF
TRBV28 ASSLFSRETQY
TRBV5-4 ASSLDGASYNSPLH
TRBV5-1 ASSLGLAGYYTDTQY
TRBV7-2 ASTGGSGPYEQY
TRBV11-3 ASSSPGGGEQY
TRBV6-1 ASSEMGRTGHSPLH
TRBV18 ASSPVWTRVSYQPQH
TRBV28 ASSPPGGSGNTIY
TRBV6-2/TRBV6-3 ASSQTYEQY
TRBV5-1 ASSPRGGNQPQH
TRBV11-3 ASSSPGGLARSSYNEQF
TRBV27 ASRRDSLNSPLH
TRBV7-8 ASSLPGGYGYT
TRBV27 ASSLRRNEKLF
TRBV9 ASSGRDYSYEQY
TRBV6-5 ASSGQGPSTDTQY
TRBV12-3/TRBV12-4 ASSFNNEQF
TRBV27 ASTLIFGKAGVNTGELF
TRBV6-1 ASSDAGVGYNEQF
TRBV7-9 ASSFLPTLAGHEQY